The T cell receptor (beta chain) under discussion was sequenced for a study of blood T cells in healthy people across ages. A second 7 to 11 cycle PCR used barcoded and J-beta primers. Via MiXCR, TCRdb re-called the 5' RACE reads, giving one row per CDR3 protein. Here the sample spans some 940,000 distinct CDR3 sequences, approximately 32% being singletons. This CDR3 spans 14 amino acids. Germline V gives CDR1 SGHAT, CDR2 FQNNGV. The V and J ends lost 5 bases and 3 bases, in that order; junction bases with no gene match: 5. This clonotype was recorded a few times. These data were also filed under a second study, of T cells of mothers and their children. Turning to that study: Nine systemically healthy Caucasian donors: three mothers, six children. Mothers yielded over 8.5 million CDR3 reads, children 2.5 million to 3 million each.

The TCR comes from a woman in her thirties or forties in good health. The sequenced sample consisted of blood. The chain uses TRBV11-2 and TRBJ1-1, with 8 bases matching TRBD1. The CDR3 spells CASSLGQVHTEAFF. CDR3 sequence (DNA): TGTGCCAGCAGCCTGGGACAGGTTCACACTGAAGCTTTCTTT.